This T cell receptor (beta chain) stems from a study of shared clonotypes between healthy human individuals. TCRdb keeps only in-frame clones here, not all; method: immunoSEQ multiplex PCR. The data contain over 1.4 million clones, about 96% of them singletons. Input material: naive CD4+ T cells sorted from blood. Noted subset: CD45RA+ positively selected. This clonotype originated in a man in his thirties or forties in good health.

The CDR3 reads CASSEVVTAREQYF. CDR3 coding DNA: TGTGCCAGCAGTGAAGTGGTGACAGCTAGGGAGCAGTACTTC. The chain uses TRBV6-1 and TRBJ2-7; weak D call: TRBD1 (5 bases). Trimming shortened V by 1 base and J by 7 bases, and 14 bases separated the two germline ends. Looked up from germline, CDR1 is MNHNS and CDR2 is SASEGT. The CDR3 sequence is 14 residues long.